Below are 10 T cell receptor beta chains sequenced from a single sample in a study of monozygotic twins with inflammatory bowel disease. TCRdb reanalyzed the 5' RACE reads, giving one entry per CDR3 protein sequence and no DNA. This sample's clone table lists approximately 400,000 distinct CDR3 sequences. Material: blood. These receptors were taken from a human donor with ulcerative colitis or Crohn's disease, or a healthy co-twin of an affected twin (not recorded which).

The chain recombines TRBV5-1 with TRBJ2-2; TCRdb names TRBD1, which stays unverified in the absence of DNA. CDR3 length: 15 residues. The germline gives CDR1 SGHRS, CDR2 YFSETQ. The CDR3 reads CASIRGDSGTGELFF.

CDR3: CASSLFPGVGSYEQYF. This sequence joins TRBV27 and TRBJ2-7; no DNA is available, so the TRBD1 call from TCRdb remains unchecked. Germline values: CDR1 MNHEY, CDR2 SMNVEV (reference sequence). This CDR3 is 16 amino acids long.

V gene TRBV9 combines with J gene TRBJ2-3; with no DNA, the TCRdb D assignment of TRBD1 cannot be verified. This CDR3 has 14 amino acids. CDR1 is SGDLS, CDR2 YYNGEE, per germline. This chain's CDR3 is CASSEGQGSDTQYF.

The chain carries TRBV19 and TRBJ2-2. CDR1 and CDR2 (germline): LNHDA, SQIVND (reference sequence). This CDR3 is 13 amino acids long. The CDR3 spells CASTGSNTGELFF.

V is TRBV15 and J is TRBJ2-7; TCRdb reports TRBD1, a call that lacks DNA to check it against. The CDR3 length is 16 residues. Germline lookup yields CDR1 LNHNV and CDR2 YYDKDF (reference sequence). The CDR3 is CATSRGLSVGVNEQYF.

The genes are TRBV20-1 and TRBJ1-2. Germline V gene data show CDR1 as DFQATT and CDR2 as SNEGSKA (reference sequence). The CDR3 runs 14 residues. The CDR3: CSVRVANTNYGYTF.

The CDR3: CASSLAVGELFF. The J gene is TRBJ2-2, the V gene TRBV5-6. CDR3 size: 12 residues. In germline, CDR1 is SGHDT, CDR2 YYEEEE.

This rearrangement joins TRBV7-9 to TRBJ2-1; TCRdb's D gene call, TRBD2, goes unchecked for lack of DNA. The CDR3 sequence is 16 residues long. The V gene's germline CDR1 is SEHNR and CDR2 FQNEAQ (reference sequence). Here the CDR3 reads CASSFPISGSMYEQFF.

This CDR3 is CASSFLTGYEQYF. The J gene is TRBJ2-7, the V gene TRBV27. Germline V gene data show CDR1 as MNHEY and CDR2 as SMNVEV (reference sequence). CDR3 size: 13 residues.

This sequence joins TRBV7-2 and TRBJ2-5; TCRdb proposes TRBD2, but this gene call is untestable without DNA. The CDR3 is 14 residues long. Germline V gene data show CDR1 as SGHTA and CDR2 as FQGNSA. The CDR3 loop reads CASSTTGGQETQYF.